A single sample is the source of the 25 T cell receptor beta chains below, sequenced in a study of HIV-infected children after antiretroviral therapy interruption. The treatment was: PENTA 11 planned treatment interruption arm or continuous ART arm. Unique molecular identifiers were included in an RNA-based 3' RACE TCR library. TCRdb independently ran MiXCR on the 3' RACE reads; one entry per CDR3 protein. The table includes approximately 96,000 distinct CDR3 sequences, 6.9% detected once. This specimen was CD45RA+ CD4+ T cells from PBMCs, pooled from several time points, taken from a donor given antiretroviral therapy, either interrupted or continuous. Subset defined: naive CD4+ CD45RA+ CD45RO- T cells. Receptors originate from a pool of human donors with HIV.

V and J are TRBV20-1 and TRBJ2-7, with D maybe TRBD2 (6 bases). CDR3 length: 16 residues. Germline V lookup: CDR1 DFQATT, CDR2 SNEGSKA (reference sequence). Trimming shortened V by 6 bases and J by 0 bases, and 21 bases separated the two germline ends. The CDR3 nucleotides are TGCAGTGCCCTACACGGGTTGGGGGGTGTCTCCTACGAGCAGTACTTC. Its translation is CSALHGLGGVSYEQYF.

This clonotype was counted between two and nine times. The chain links TRBV6-5 to TRBJ2-5; TRBD1 or TRBD2 may be the D gene (6 bases each). The CDR3 runs to 16 residues. V lost 5 bases to trimming and J lost 5 bases, with 21 bases between them. Germline CDR1 is MNHEY and CDR2 is SVGAGI. Here the CDR3 DNA reads TGTGCCAGCAGTCGCAGCCCCGGGGGCGCGAGGGAGACCCAGTACTTC. It specifies CASSRSPGGARETQYF.

This clonotype was detected many times. V usage is TRBV12-3 or TRBV12-4 and J usage is TRBJ2-5; D gene ambiguous. Trimming pared 8 bases from V and 4 bases from J, leaving 14 bases between. The CDR3 has 13 amino acids. The chain's CDR3 is CASGRSLGETQYF. The CDR3 DNA reads as TGTGCCAGCGGCCGTTCTCTGGGAGAGACCCAGTACTTC.

The J gene is TRBJ2-7, the V gene TRBV6-5; no firm D call. V dropped 2 bases and J dropped 3 bases, with 11 bases sitting between them. The CDR3 runs 14 residues. Germline V CDR1 and CDR2: MNHEY, SVGAGI. The DNA of the CDR3 is TGTGCCAGCAGTTACCACAGTAGCTACTACGAGCAGTACTTC. This sequence encodes CASSYHSSYYEQYF.

As to this clonotype: Being one base from a much bigger clone, this may be a read error. This chain links TRBV2 with TRBJ2-3, with 11 positions matching TRBD1. Germline CDR1 reads SNHLY; CDR2 reads FYNNEI. The CDR3 sequence is 15 residues long. DNA of the CDR3: TGTTCCAGCCACGGGCGGGACAGGGGGACAGATACGCAGTATTTT. This sequence encodes CSSHGRDRGTDTQYF.

This clonotype was counted ten times or more. The chain couples TRBV20-1 to TRBJ2-1; 9 bases align to TRBD2. The V gene's germline CDR1 is DFQATT and CDR2 SNEGSKA (reference sequence). The CDR3 length is 16 residues. With 3 bases clipped from V and 9 bases from J, the junction kept 15 bases outside the gene matches. This chain's CDR3 is CSASDGTSRVSTEQFF. CDR3 in DNA: TGCAGTGCTAGTGACGGGACTAGCCGGGTCAGTACTGAGCAGTTCTTC.

This clonotype was seen ten or more times. V gene TRBV19 combines with J gene TRBJ2-5; D possibly corresponds to TRBD2 (5 bases). Trimming left V 5 bases short and J 7 bases short, with 23 bases between. The CDR3 has 16 residues. Germline V CDR1 and CDR2: LNHDA, SQIVND (reference sequence). This CDR3 reads CASSSSLQRAQRTQYF. The CDR3 nucleotides read TGTGCCAGTAGTTCCTCCCTTCAGAGGGCCCAGCGGACCCAGTACTTC. The whole variable domain, filled in from reference TRBV19 and TRBJ2-5, reads DGGITQSPKYLFRKEGQNVTLSCEQNLNHDAMYWYRQDPGQGLRLIYYSQIVNDFQKGDIAEGYSVSREKKESFPLTVTSAQKNPTAFYLCASSSSLQRAQRTQYFGPGTRLLVL.

This clonotype was picked up many times. The CDR3 DNA reads TGTGCCATCAGTGAGTCCACAGGGGGAGGTGAAAAACTGTTTTTT. Translating it yields CAISESTGGGEKLFF. The chain links TRBV10-3 to TRBJ1-4; the match to TRBD1 covers 8 bases. Germline CDR1 ENHRY, CDR2 SYGVKD. The CDR3 spans 15 residues. The junction had 4 bases not matched to a gene; V was cut back by 0 bases and J by 7 bases.

This clonotype came up a few times. The V and J genes are TRBV19 and TRBJ1-4; 7 nucleotides match TRBD1. This CDR3 is built from 15 residues. Germline V gives CDR1 LNHDA, CDR2 SQIVND (reference sequence). V gave up 5 bases and J gave up 6 bases; unmatched junction bases: 9. As DNA, the CDR3 is TGTGCCAGTAGTCGAACAGGGGACGAGTATGAAAAACTGTTTTTT. Its protein is CASSRTGDEYEKLFF.

The V and J genes are TRBV24-1 and TRBJ2-1, with a possible D match to TRBD1 (6 bases). Germline assignment: CDR1 KGHDR and CDR2 SFDVKD. Deletions cut 5 bases from V and 8 bases from J, with 15 bases between. This CDR3 has 14 residues. CDR3 amino acids: CATSGDTGSHEQFF. DNA for the CDR3: TGTGCCACCAGTGGGGACACAGGGTCCCATGAGCAGTTCTTC.

The chain is built from TRBV7-3 and TRBJ2-2; possible D gene TRBD1, 7 bases. Between the trimmed V and J ends, which lost 5 bases and 2 bases, there was a span of 15 bases. This CDR3 comprises 16 residues. CDR1 and CDR2 from the germline V gene are SGHTA and FQGTGA. The chain's CDR3 is CASSTNGGGNTGELFF. The CDR3, as DNA: TGTGCCAGCAGCACTAATGGAGGGGGCAACACCGGGGAGCTGTTTTTT.

This clonotype came up many times. The chain carries TRBV19 and TRBJ1-2; D is unresolved. CDR1 and CDR2 from the germline V gene are LNHDA and SQIVND (reference sequence). Trimming stripped 6 bases from V and 3 bases from J, with 5 bases between. This CDR3 spans 11 amino acids. In DNA form, the CDR3 reads TGTGCCAGTAGCGTCCACTATGGCTACACCTTC. This sequence encodes CASSVHYGYTF.

This clonotype showed up many times. V and J are TRBV20-1 and TRBJ1-5, with D uncertain. The CDR3 length is 12 residues. Trimming took off 3 bases at V and 5 bases at J, with 8 bases between the two ends. Germline CDR1 DFQATT, CDR2 SNEGSKA (reference sequence). CDR3 sequence: CSASRQDQPQHF. DNA of the CDR3: TGCAGTGCTAGTCGGCAGGATCAGCCCCAGCATTTT.

This clonotype has a count of ten or more. This chain uses TRBV29-1 with TRBJ1-5, with D unclear. Trimming took 6 bases from V and 5 from J, leaving 14 bases between them. Germline CDR1 SQVTM, CDR2 ANQGSEA. CDR3 size: 13 residues. CDR3 amino acids: CSVELAAHQPQHF. The CDR3 DNA follows: TGCAGCGTCGAACTCGCAGCCCATCAGCCCCAGCATTTT.

Ten or more counts support this clonotype. The V gene is TRBV12-3 or TRBV12-4, the J gene TRBJ2-5; D not resolved. Between the trimmed V and J ends, which lost 4 bases and 2 bases, there was a span of 14 bases. This CDR3 region has 15 residues. CDR3 bases: TGTGCCAGCAGTTCCCCATTTGATGGGCAAGAGACCCAGTACTTC. This encodes CASSSPFDGQETQYF.

In its sample, this clonotype was seen many times. The chain combines TRBV30 with TRBJ2-7; 8 bases align to TRBD1. Trimming cost V 4 bases and J 6 bases; bases outside gene matches: 5. The CDR3 runs to 12 residues. Germline CDR1 reads GTSNPN; CDR2 reads SVGIG (reference sequence). CDR3 nucleotides: TGTGCCTGGACGGGACAGGCTTCCGAGCAGTACTTC. Translating it yields CAWTGQASEQYF. Drawing the rest from reference TRBV30 and TRBJ2-7, the complete variable domain is SQTIHQWPATLVQPVGSPLSLECTVEGTSNPNLYWYRQAAGRGLQLLFYSVGIGQISSEVPQNLSASRPQDRQFILSSKKLLLSDSGFYLCAWTGQASEQYFGPGTRLTVT.

J is TRBJ2-7 and V is TRBV4-2; the D call may be TRBD1 or TRBD2 (7 bases each). Trimming pared 1 base from V and 3 bases from J, leaving 13 bases between. From germline, CDR1 is LGHNA and CDR2 YNFKEQ. The CDR3 runs to 15 residues. CDR3 amino acids: CASSQGEGAFYEQYF. For the CDR3, the DNA is TGTGCCAGCAGCCAAGGGGAGGGGGCCTTCTACGAGCAGTACTTC.

This clonotype was seen at least ten times. The chain employs TRBV5-1 and TRBJ2-1; D uncertain. The CDR3 spans 17 residues. V lost 7 bases to trimming and J lost 2 bases, with 22 bases between them. Germline CDR1 SGHRS, CDR2 YFSETQ. CDR3 bases: TGCGCCAGCTCCACTCCTGCCGGCCCCAGAACCTACAATGAGCAGTTCTTC. Protein sequence: CASSTPAGPRTYNEQFF.

The table lists this clonotype with many counts. The chain carries TRBV6-1 and TRBJ1-1, with TRBD1 identical over 7 bases. V shed 3 bases, J shed 6 bases, and the junction held 10 bases outside the gene matches. CDR1 is MNHNS and CDR2 is SASEGT in the germline V gene. CDR3 size: 15 residues. CDR3: CASSDPGGIGPEAFF. For the CDR3, the DNA is TGTGCCAGCAGTGATCCAGGGGGAATTGGCCCTGAAGCTTTCTTT.

This clonotype was counted at least ten times. V is TRBV30 and J is TRBJ2-1; 12 nucleotides align to TRBD2. V shed 3 bases and J 9 bases; nucleotides not matched to a gene: 24. Germline lookup yields CDR1 GTSNPN and CDR2 SVGIG (reference sequence). This CDR3 region has 20 residues. The CDR3 nucleotides read TGTGCCTGGAGCATCCACCCTTGGGGGCTAGCGGGAGGGCCAGGCGGTGAGCAGTTCTTC. Residues: CAWSIHPWGLAGGPGGEQFF.

In this sample, this clonotype turned up many times. Written as DNA, the CDR3 is TGTGCCAGCAGTGATTTCTGGGCAGGGGAGACCGGGGAGCTGTTTTTT. Protein: CASSDFWAGETGELFF. The V and J genes are TRBV2 and TRBJ2-2, with a tentative D call TRBD1 (6 bases). Germline CDR1 and CDR2: SNHLY and FYNNEI. The CDR3 is 16 amino acids. Trimming shortened V by 3 bases and J by 5 bases, and 16 bases separated the two germline ends.

This clonotype was picked up many times. The chain carries TRBV7-3 and TRBJ2-3, with no clear D. Germline V CDR1 and CDR2: SGHTA, FQGTGA. CDR3 length: 14 amino acids. The V gene lost 3 bases and the J gene lost 2 bases, with 9 bases spanning the gap. The CDR3 protein is CASSLSSYTDTQYF. CDR3 nucleotide sequence: TGTGCCAGCAGCTTGTCTAGTTACACAGATACGCAGTATTTT.

This clonotype was counted ten times or more. The chain uses TRBV5-1 and TRBJ1-1; D unresolved. Germline lookup yields CDR1 SGHRS and CDR2 YFSETQ. The V and J ends lost 0 bases and 9 bases respectively, with 12 bases between them. This CDR3 spans 13 amino acids. The CDR3 loop is CASSLEGAEKAFF. CDR3 sequence (DNA): TGCGCCAGCAGCTTGGAGGGAGCAGAGAAAGCTTTCTTT.

This clonotype was detected ten times or more. The chain employs TRBV6-5 and TRBJ2-5, with 8 nucleotides matching TRBD1. CDR1 and CDR2 from the germline V gene are MNHEY and SVGAGI. The CDR3 is 15 residues long. The V and J ends lost 6 bases and 4 bases, in that order; junction bases with no gene match: 10. CDR3 region: CASSYRGSPTETQYF. DNA for the CDR3: TGTGCCAGCAGCTACAGGGGGTCACCTACAGAGACCCAGTACTTC.

The gene calls are TRBV5-1 and TRBJ2-4; D gene uncertain. The CDR3 consists of 14 residues. Germline loops: CDR1 SGHRS, CDR2 YFSETQ. V was trimmed by 0 bases and J by 8 bases, leaving 12 bases between them. CDR3: CASSLEVPGDIQYF. CDR3 coding DNA: TGCGCCAGCAGCTTGGAGGTGCCTGGGGACATTCAGTACTTC.